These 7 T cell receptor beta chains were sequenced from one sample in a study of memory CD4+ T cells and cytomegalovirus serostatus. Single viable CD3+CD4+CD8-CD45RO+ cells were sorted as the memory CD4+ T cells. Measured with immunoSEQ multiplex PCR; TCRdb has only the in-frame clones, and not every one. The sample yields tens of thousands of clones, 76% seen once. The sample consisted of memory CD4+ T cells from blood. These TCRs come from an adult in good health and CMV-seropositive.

For the CDR3, the DNA is TGTGCCACCAGCAGCGGGACAGGGTTACCCGGGGCCAACGTCCTGACTTTC. Translation: CATSSGTGLPGANVLTF. This rearrangement joins TRBV15 to TRBJ2-6; 9 bases line up with TRBD1. Germline values: CDR1 LNHNV, CDR2 YYDKDF (reference sequence). V lost 3 bases, J lost 4 bases, and 7 bases stayed unmatched. The CDR3 spans 17 residues.

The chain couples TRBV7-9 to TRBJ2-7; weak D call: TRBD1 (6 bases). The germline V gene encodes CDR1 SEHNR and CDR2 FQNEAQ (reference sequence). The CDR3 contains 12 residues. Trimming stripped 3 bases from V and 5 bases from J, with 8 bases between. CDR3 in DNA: TGTGCCAGCAGCTTGACAGGAGACGAGCAGTACTTC. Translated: CASSLTGDEQYF.

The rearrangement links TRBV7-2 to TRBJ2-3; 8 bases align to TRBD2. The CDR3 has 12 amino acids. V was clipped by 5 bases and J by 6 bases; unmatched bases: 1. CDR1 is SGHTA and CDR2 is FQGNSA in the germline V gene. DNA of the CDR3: TGTGCCAGCAGCCGGGGGGGGGATACGCAGTATTTT. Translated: CASSRGGDTQYF. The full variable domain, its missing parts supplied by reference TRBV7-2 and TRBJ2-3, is GAGVSQSPSNKVTEKGKDVELRCDPISGHTALYWYRQSLGQGLEFLIYFQGNSAPDKSGLPSDRFSAERTGGSVSTLTIQRTQQEDSAVYLCASSRGGDTQYFGPGTRLTVL.

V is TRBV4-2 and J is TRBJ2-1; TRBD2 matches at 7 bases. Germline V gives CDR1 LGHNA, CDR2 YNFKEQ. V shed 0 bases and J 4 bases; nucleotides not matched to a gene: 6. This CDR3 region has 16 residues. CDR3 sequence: CASSQEYLADYNEQFF. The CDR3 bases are TGTGCCAGCAGCCAAGAGTATCTAGCGGATTACAATGAGCAGTTCTTC.

CDR3 in amino acids: CASSQGLSVGALFSYEQYF. The CDR3 DNA is TGCGCCAGCAGCCAAGGTTTATCCGTAGGGGCCCTCTTCTCCTACGAGCAGTACTTC. This chain uses TRBV4-3 with TRBJ2-7; tentatively, D is TRBD1 (5 bases). Trimming shortened V by 1 base and J by 0 bases, and 22 bases separated the two germline ends. This CDR3 has 19 residues. The germline CDR1 and CDR2 sequences are LGHNA and YSLEER.

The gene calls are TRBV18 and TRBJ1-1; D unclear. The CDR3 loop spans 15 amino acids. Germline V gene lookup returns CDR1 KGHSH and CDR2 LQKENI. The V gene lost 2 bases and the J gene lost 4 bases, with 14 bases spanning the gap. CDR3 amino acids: CASSPGMERGTEAFF. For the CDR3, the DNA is TGTGCCAGCTCACCAGGGATGGAAAGAGGCACTGAAGCTTTCTTT.

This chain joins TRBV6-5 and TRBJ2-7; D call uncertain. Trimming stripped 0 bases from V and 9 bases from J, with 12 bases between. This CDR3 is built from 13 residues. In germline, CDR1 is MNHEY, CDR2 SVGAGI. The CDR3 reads CASSYSTVLSQYF. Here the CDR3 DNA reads TGTGCCAGCAGTTACTCGACGGTTCTTTCGCAGTACTTC.